The 27 T cell receptor beta chains given below trace back to one sample, sequenced in a study of T cells in Graves' hyperthyroidism and ophthalmopathy (dated by TCRdb to between 2017 and 2020). Library generation was performed with multiplex PCR. Sequencing was carried out with an Illumina HiSeq 2000. Amplification of TCR beta CDR3 regions was carried out from RNA transcripts. The first round of RT-PCR for the TCR CDR3 was performed with the HTBI primer set and the Qiagen OneStep RT-PCR kit. In-frame beta chains were kept once TCRdb had trimmed the public reads at Q25 with fastp and called clones with MiXCR. Rows are combined by CDR3 protein, so each entry shows the most common genes and DNA. The sample table shows over 500,000 distinct CDR3 sequences, and more than 15% are seen once. Of the sample, roughly 15% falls within the top ten clones. The sequencing sample was made of blood. The receptors stem from a woman between 18 and 30 years old with Graves' ophthalmopathy.

The chain uses TRBV29-1 and TRBJ1-2, with D unclear. Deletions cut 2 bases from V and 7 bases from J, with 11 bases between. Germline V lookup: CDR1 SQVTM, CDR2 ANQGSEA. This CDR3 contains 12 residues. Here the CDR3 reads CSVENEVFGYTF. The CDR3 coding sequence is TGCAGCGTTGAAAACGAGGTGTTTGGCTACACCTTC.

The rearrangement links TRBV29-1 to TRBJ1-1; no clear D. V was cut by 3 bases and J by 2 bases, with 4 bases left in between. The CDR3 has 11 amino acids. The germline CDR1 and CDR2 sequences are SQVTM and ANQGSEA. The CDR3 protein is CSVDSNTEAFF. The CDR3, as DNA: TGCAGCGTTGACAGTAACACTGAAGCTTTCTTT.

This clonotype was detected ten times or more. The V gene is TRBV6-6, the J gene TRBJ2-7; 7 bases match TRBD2. The CDR3 is made up of 16 amino acids. The junction had 8 bases not matched to a gene; V was cut back by 0 bases and J by 3 bases. Germline CDR1 and CDR2: MNHNY and SVGAGI (reference sequence). DNA of the CDR3: TGTGCCAGCAGTTACTCGAAAGCGGGACGAGACTACGAGCAGTACTTC. Translating gives CASSYSKAGRDYEQYF.

This clonotype has at least ten counts. The chain uses TRBV5-1 and TRBJ1-1; D is unresolved. Trimming left V 5 bases short and J 0 bases short, with 14 bases between. CDR1 is SGHRS, CDR2 YFSETQ, per germline. The CDR3 sequence is 15 residues long. The CDR3 bases are TGCGCCAGCAGTCTCGGTCCGGACGTGAACACTGAAGCTTTCTTT. Translated, it gives CASSLGPDVNTEAFF.

This clonotype appeared many times. This sequence joins TRBV29-1 and TRBJ2-1; 10 bases agree with TRBD2. CDR1 and CDR2 (germline): SQVTM, ANQGSEA. With V trimmed by 0 bases and J by 9 bases, 8 bases remained unmatched. The CDR3 runs 15 residues. This CDR3 reads CSVEEIEREGGEQFF. The CDR3 DNA sequence: TGCAGCGTTGAAGAGATCGAGCGGGAGGGAGGTGAGCAGTTCTTC.

This chain links TRBV10-3 with TRBJ2-7; D is possibly TRBD2 (6 bases). CDR3 size: 13 residues. Germline assignment: CDR1 ENHRY and CDR2 SYGVKD. V was shortened by 8 bases and J by 2 bases, with 13 bases between the two germline ends. The CDR3 reads CAIRAGTTYEQYF. The CDR3 region has the DNA TGTGCCATCCGGGCGGGGACCACCTACGAGCAGTACTTC.

This chain links TRBV7-3 with TRBJ2-1, with 9 bases that match TRBD1. There are 14 residues in the CDR3. Germline-derived CDR1 and CDR2 are SGHTA and FQGTGA. V trimming: 5 bases; J trimming: 8 bases; junction bases outside the gene matches: 7. CDR3 amino acids: CASSATDRGDEQFF. CDR3 coding DNA: TGTGCCAGCAGCGCCACAGACAGGGGGGATGAGCAGTTCTTC.

V gene TRBV12-3 or TRBV12-4 combines with J gene TRBJ1-2; no clear D. This CDR3 region has 12 residues. Trimming took 6 bases from V and 5 from J, leaving 10 bases between them. CDR3 nucleotides: TGTGCCAGCAGCTTGACAAGTTATGGCTACACCTTC. Protein sequence: CASSLTSYGYTF.

The chain combines TRBV6-1 with TRBJ1-2; D is perhaps TRBD1 (5 bases). The germline V and J ends were trimmed by 6 bases and 8 bases, with 13 bases remaining between them. CDR3 length: 12 amino acids. CDR1 is MNHNS and CDR2 is SASEGT in the germline V gene. The CDR3 nucleotides read TGTGCCAGCAGCCGCAGGGATGGGGGCTACACCTTC. It is translated as CASSRRDGGYTF.

There are many counts of this clonotype. The gene calls are TRBV2 and TRBJ2-2, with 7 bases aligning to TRBD2. V lost 9 bases to trimming and J lost 4 bases; unmatched junction nucleotides: 11. This CDR3 spans 15 amino acids. Germline V lookup: CDR1 SNHLY, CDR2 FYNNEI. CDR3 in amino acids: CASSMRERSTGELFF. Written as DNA, the CDR3 is TGTGCCAGTTCAATGCGGGAGCGTAGCACCGGGGAGCTGTTTTTT.

The chain couples TRBV6-1 to TRBJ2-1; unclear D gene. Germline V gene sequence: CDR1 MNHNS, CDR2 SASEGT. The V end lost 5 bases, the J end lost 7 bases, and 9 bases lay between the germline ends. The CDR3 contains 12 residues. The CDR3: CASSFPVNEQFF. For the CDR3, the DNA is TGTGCCAGCAGTTTCCCAGTTAATGAGCAGTTCTTC.

This clonotype was found many times. The CDR3 nucleotides are TGCAGTGCTGGGAATAGGGGGTACGAGCAGTACTTC. Translation: CSAGNRGYEQYF. This chain links TRBV20-1 with TRBJ2-7; TRBD1 is a possible D gene (6 bases). This CDR3 contains 12 residues. Per germline, CDR1 DFQATT and CDR2 SNEGSKA (reference sequence). V was clipped by 5 bases and J by 4 bases, with 12 bases between them.

This clonotype was counted many times. CDR3 in DNA: TGTGCCTGGAACAGGGGGTCAACTAATGAAAAACTGTTTTTT. Translation gives CAWNRGSTNEKLFF. The chain combines TRBV30 with TRBJ1-4; 8 bases match TRBD1. The CDR3 has 14 residues. Germline assignment: CDR1 GTSNPN and CDR2 SVGIG (reference sequence). The V segment lost 4 bases and the J segment 0 bases; nucleotides outside the gene matches: 1.

Only a few counts were recorded for this clonotype. This chain uses TRBV9 with TRBJ2-1; 11 nucleotides line up with TRBD2. V shed 0 bases and J 5 bases; nucleotides not matched to a gene: 1. This CDR3 spans 15 amino acids. Germline CDR1 SGDLS, CDR2 YYNGEE. In DNA form, the CDR3 reads TGTGCCAGCAGCGTAGAACTAGCGGGAGACAATGAGCAGTTCTTC. Translated, it gives CASSVELAGDNEQFF.

This clonotype was counted only a few times. The chain couples TRBV9 to TRBJ2-1, with TRBD2 matching over 7 bases. The CDR3 sequence is 16 residues long. The ends lost 4 bases at V and 6 bases at J; junction bases unmatched: 13. Germline CDR1 and CDR2: SGDLS and YYNGEE. Here the CDR3 DNA reads TGTGCCAGCAGCCCTTCTAGCGGAGGAGTCGGCAATGAGCAGTTCTTC. It specifies CASSPSSGGVGNEQFF.

The genes are TRBV6-1 and TRBJ1-5, with 10 bases that match TRBD1. Germline V CDR1 and CDR2: MNHNS, SASEGT. The CDR3 is made up of 15 amino acids. V gave up 0 bases and J gave up 7 bases; unmatched junction bases: 3. This CDR3 reads CASSEAGQGRQPQHF. DNA of the CDR3: TGTGCCAGCAGTGAAGCGGGACAGGGGAGGCAGCCCCAGCATTTT.

In this sample, this clonotype turned up many times. V gene TRBV2 combines with J gene TRBJ2-1, with 8 positions matching TRBD2. Germline V gives CDR1 SNHLY, CDR2 FYNNEI. There are 15 residues in the CDR3. With V trimmed by 6 bases and J by 0 bases, 4 bases remained unmatched. The CDR3 DNA is TGTGCCAGCAGACAGCGGGGGAACTCCTACAATGAGCAGTTCTTC. Translation: CASRQRGNSYNEQFF.

This clonotype came up a few times. The rearrangement links TRBV5-4 to TRBJ2-1; TRBD2 aligns across 7 bases. The V gene end was trimmed by 3 bases and the J gene end by 6 bases; junction bases not matched to a gene: 3. CDR1 SGHNT and CDR2 YYREEE come from the germline V gene (reference sequence). This CDR3 has 13 amino acids. The CDR3 spells CASSSRTSNEQFF. CDR3 DNA sequence: TGTGCCAGCAGCTCTAGGACTAGCAATGAGCAGTTCTTC.

The V call is TRBV5-6, the J call TRBJ2-3; D gene uncertain. V dropped 1 base and J dropped 5 bases, with 14 bases sitting between them. CDR3 length: 15 amino acids. Germline assignment: CDR1 SGHDT and CDR2 YYEEEE. CDR3 sequence (DNA): TGTGCCAGCAGCTTGCATAATGTTCGGGTAGATACGCAGTATTTT. It translates to CASSLHNVRVDTQYF.

This clonotype showed up many times. The gene calls are TRBV5-1 and TRBJ2-3; D is perhaps TRBD1 (5 bases). The CDR3 covers 15 residues. Germline values: CDR1 SGHRS, CDR2 YFSETQ. V lost 2 bases and J 1 base, leaving 11 bases between the germline ends. The CDR3 spells CASSFQGRGTDTQYF. The CDR3 DNA reads as TGCGCCAGCAGCTTTCAGGGCAGAGGCACAGATACGCAGTATTTT.

At least ten counts were recorded for this clonotype. V usage is TRBV5-1 and J usage is TRBJ1-1; D is unclear. Germline V lookup: CDR1 SGHRS, CDR2 YFSETQ. The CDR3 has 16 residues. Trimming took off 4 bases at V and 5 bases at J, with 21 bases between the two ends. The CDR3 coding sequence is TGCGCCAGCAGCCCGGATGCAGGCGGAGGAAGAACTGAAGCTTTCTTT. Its protein product is CASSPDAGGGRTEAFF.

The sample holds many counts of this clonotype. This sequence joins TRBV20-1 and TRBJ2-7; 9 bases are a match to TRBD1. Per germline, CDR1 DFQATT and CDR2 SNEGSKA (reference sequence). The trim removed 0 bases at V and 6 bases at J, leaving 6 bases unmatched. The CDR3 spans 14 residues. This chain's CDR3 is CSARDGQGMGEQYF. CDR3 bases: TGCAGTGCTAGAGACGGACAGGGGATGGGCGAGCAGTACTTC.

The chain combines TRBV20-1 with TRBJ2-7; D is possibly TRBD1 or TRBD2 (5 bases each). Germline V gives CDR1 DFQATT, CDR2 SNEGSKA (reference sequence). This CDR3 region has 14 residues. Trimming shortened V by 3 bases and J by 4 bases, and 16 bases separated the two germline ends. The CDR3 spells CSASGAGWIYEQYF. CDR3 coding DNA: TGCAGTGCTAGCGGGGCAGGGTGGATATACGAGCAGTACTTC.

This clonotype has ten or more counts. The chain couples TRBV6-1 to TRBJ1-1; 8 bases fit TRBD1. The CDR3 is made up of 13 amino acids. Germline CDR1 is MNHNS and CDR2 is SASEGT. V shed 6 bases, J shed 4 bases, and the junction held 4 bases outside the gene matches. Written as DNA, the CDR3 is TGTGCCAGCAGAATTACAGGGGGCACTGAAGCTTTCTTT. Translated: CASRITGGTEAFF.

This clonotype has a handful of counts. The chain employs TRBV10-3 and TRBJ1-1; 8 nucleotides line up with TRBD1. Germline V gene sequence: CDR1 ENHRY, CDR2 SYGVKD. The CDR3 has 12 residues. Unmatched junction bases numbered 5, after V lost 10 bases and J lost 4 bases. The CDR3 coding sequence is TGTGCCACCCAGGGGGCTGTCACTGAAGCTTTCTTT. Its protein product is CATQGAVTEAFF.

This chain joins TRBV29-1 and TRBJ2-1, with 11 bases aligning to TRBD2. After removal of 0 bases from V and 9 bases from J, the junction contained 13 bases not matched to a gene. The CDR3 runs to 17 residues. Germline V gene data show CDR1 as SQVTM and CDR2 as ANQGSEA. The CDR3 sequence: CSVEEVGGLAEPIEQFF. CDR3 DNA sequence: TGCAGCGTTGAAGAGGTTGGGGGACTAGCGGAACCTATTGAGCAGTTCTTC.

This clonotype has at least ten counts. The chain carries TRBV28 and TRBJ2-7, with D perhaps matching TRBD2 (7 bases). From germline, CDR1 is MDHEN and CDR2 SYDVKM. V was cut by 4 bases and J by 9 bases, with 22 bases left in between. This CDR3 has 15 amino acids. CDR3 nucleotide sequence: TGTGCCAGCAGTTCTCGCAGCGGGAAGGGGGTGGGGCAGTACTTC. It yields the protein CASSSRSGKGVGQYF. Combining the CDR3 with reference TRBV28 and TRBJ2-7 gives the whole variable domain DVKVTQSSRYLVKRTGEKVFLECVQDMDHENMFWYRQDPGLGLRLIYFSYDVKMKEKGDIPEGYSVSREKKERFSLILESASTNQTSMYLCASSSRSGKGVGQYFGPGTRLTVT.